This T cell receptor (beta chain) derives from a study of technical replicates of blood from a few donors. V lost 9 bases to trimming and J lost 4 bases, with 18 bases between them. The CDR3 contains 14 residues. Germline CDR1 and CDR2: SEHNR and FQNEAQ (reference sequence). TCRdb keeps only in-frame clones here, not all; method: immunoSEQ multiplex PCR. The sample has about 79,000 clones, about 91% seen once; the top ten hold approximately 0.4%. Material for sequencing was T cells isolated from PBMCs. This TCR came from a human donor in good health. Some clones in this sample may be carry-over from other donors' samples. The chain recombines TRBV7-9 with TRBJ1-2, with a weak D call TRBD1 (6 bases). The CDR3 spells CASIIQGSAYGYTF. The CDR3 DNA reads as TGTGCCAGTATAATTCAGGGGAGTGCCTATGGCTACACCTTC.